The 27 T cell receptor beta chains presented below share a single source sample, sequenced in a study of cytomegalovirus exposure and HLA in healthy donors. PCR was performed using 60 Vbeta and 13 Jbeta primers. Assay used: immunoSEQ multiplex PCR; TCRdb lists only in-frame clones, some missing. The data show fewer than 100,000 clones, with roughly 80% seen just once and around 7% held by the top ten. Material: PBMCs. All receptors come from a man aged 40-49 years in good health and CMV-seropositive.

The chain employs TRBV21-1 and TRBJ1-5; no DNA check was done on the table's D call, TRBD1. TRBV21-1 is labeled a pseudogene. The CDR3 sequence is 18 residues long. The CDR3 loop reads CASSGKPGQPYSNQPQHF. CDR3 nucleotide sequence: TGTGCCAGCAGCGGTAAACCCGGACAGCCTTATAGCAATCAGCCCCAGCATTTT.

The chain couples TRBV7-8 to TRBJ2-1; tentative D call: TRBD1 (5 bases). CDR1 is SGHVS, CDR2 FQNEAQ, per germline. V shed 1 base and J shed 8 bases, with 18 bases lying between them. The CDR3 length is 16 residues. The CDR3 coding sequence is TGTGCCAGCAGCTTAGAGACCCGCTTGTGGGGCGATGAGCAGTTCTTC. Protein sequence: CASSLETRLWGDEQFF.

The CDR3 loop reads CASSRLAPDTQYF. In DNA, the CDR3 is TGTGCCAGCAGTCGACTAGCTCCAGATACGCAGTATTTT. V and J are TRBV11-3 and TRBJ2-3; 7 bases align to TRBD2. The CDR3 loop spans 13 amino acids. V shed 6 bases, J shed 4 bases, and the junction held 4 bases outside the gene matches. The germline CDR1 and CDR2 sequences are SGHNT and YENEEA.

The CDR3 reads CASGLVPVPGELFF. CDR3 coding DNA: TGTGCTAGTGGTTTGGTCCCGGTCCCCGGGGAGCTGTTTTTT. The chain is built from TRBV12-5 and TRBJ2-2; no firm D call. Trimming left V 0 bases short and J 6 bases short, with 8 bases between. Germline CDR1 LGHNT, CDR2 FRNRAP. The CDR3 is 14 amino acids.

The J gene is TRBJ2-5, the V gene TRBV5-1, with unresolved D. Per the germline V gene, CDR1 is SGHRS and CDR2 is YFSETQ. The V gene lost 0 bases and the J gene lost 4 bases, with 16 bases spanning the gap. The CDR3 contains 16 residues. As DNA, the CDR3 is TGCGCCAGCAGCTTGGGGCAGATGGTTTTGTCAGAGACCCAGTACTTC. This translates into CASSLGQMVLSETQYF.

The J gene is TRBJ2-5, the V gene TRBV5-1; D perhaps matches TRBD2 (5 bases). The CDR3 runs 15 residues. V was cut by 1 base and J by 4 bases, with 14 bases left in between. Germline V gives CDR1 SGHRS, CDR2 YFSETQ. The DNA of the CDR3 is TGCGCCAGCAGCTTGACTAGTCAGGCTAGAGAGACCCAGTACTTC. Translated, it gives CASSLTSQARETQYF.

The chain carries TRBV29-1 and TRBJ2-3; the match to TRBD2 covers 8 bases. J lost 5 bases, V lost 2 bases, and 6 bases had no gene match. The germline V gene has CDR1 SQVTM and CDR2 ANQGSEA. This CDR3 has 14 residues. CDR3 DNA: TGCAGCGTTGAACAAGCGGGAGTTATAGATACGCAGTATTTT. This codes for CSVEQAGVIDTQYF.

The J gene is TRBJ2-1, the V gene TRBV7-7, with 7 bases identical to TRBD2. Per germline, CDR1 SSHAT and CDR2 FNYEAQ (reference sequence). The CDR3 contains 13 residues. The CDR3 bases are TGTGCTACCGGGGGGATGGAGGTACATGAGCAGTTCTTC. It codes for CATGGMEVHEQFF.

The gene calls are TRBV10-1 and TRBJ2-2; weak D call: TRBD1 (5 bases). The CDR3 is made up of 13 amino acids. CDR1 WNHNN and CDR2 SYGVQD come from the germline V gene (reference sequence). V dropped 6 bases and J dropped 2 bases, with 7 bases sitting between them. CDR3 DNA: TGCGCCAGCAGGGACACTAACACCGGGGAGCTGTTTTTT. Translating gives CASRDTNTGELFF.

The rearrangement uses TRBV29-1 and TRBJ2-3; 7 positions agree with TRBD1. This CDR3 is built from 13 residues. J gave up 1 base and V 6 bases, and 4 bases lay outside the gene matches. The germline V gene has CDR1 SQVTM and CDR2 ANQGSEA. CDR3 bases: TGCAGCGTCCGACAGGGAGGCACAGATACGCAGTATTTT. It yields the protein CSVRQGGTDTQYF.

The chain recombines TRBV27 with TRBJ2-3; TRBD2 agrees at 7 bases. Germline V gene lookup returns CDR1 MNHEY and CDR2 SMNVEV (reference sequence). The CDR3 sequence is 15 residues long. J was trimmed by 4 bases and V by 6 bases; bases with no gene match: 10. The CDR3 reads CASSLTSRPADTQYF. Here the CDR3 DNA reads TGTGCCAGCAGCTTGACTAGCCGGCCCGCAGATACGCAGTATTTT.

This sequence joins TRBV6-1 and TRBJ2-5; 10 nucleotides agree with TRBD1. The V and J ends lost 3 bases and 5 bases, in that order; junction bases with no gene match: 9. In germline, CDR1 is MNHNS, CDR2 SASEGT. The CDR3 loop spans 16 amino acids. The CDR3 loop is CASSDGRDRGRETQYF. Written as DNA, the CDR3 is TGTGCCAGCAGTGATGGCCGGGACAGGGGAAGGGAGACCCAGTACTTC.

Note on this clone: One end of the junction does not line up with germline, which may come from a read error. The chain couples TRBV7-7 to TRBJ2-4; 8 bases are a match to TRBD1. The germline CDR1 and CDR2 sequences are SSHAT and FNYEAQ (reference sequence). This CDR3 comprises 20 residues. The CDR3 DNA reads TGTGCTAGCAGCTTAGGGAGGACAGGGAGCCTAAATCTAGCCAAAAACATTCAGTACTTC. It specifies CASSLGRTGSLNLAKNIQYF.

CDR3 in DNA: TGTGCCAGCCACACAGCAGCTAACTATGGCTACACCTTC. This encodes CASHTAANYGYTF. This chain uses TRBV5-6 with TRBJ1-2; D uncertain. The CDR3 has 13 amino acids. Trimming stripped 7 bases from V and 0 bases from J, with 10 bases between. Germline CDR1 reads SGHDT; CDR2 reads YYEEEE.

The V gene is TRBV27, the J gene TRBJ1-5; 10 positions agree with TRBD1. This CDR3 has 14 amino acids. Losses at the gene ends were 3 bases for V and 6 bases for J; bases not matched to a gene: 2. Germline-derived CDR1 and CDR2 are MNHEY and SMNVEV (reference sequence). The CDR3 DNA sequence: TGTGCCAGCAGTTTTGGGACAGGGGTTCAGCCCCAGCATTTT. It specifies CASSFGTGVQPQHF.

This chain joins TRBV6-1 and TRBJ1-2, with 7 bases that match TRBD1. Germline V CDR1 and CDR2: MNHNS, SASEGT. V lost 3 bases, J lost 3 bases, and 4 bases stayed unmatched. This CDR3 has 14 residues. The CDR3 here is CASSDQQGYYGYTF. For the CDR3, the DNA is TGTGCCAGCAGTGACCAACAGGGGTACTATGGCTACACCTTC.

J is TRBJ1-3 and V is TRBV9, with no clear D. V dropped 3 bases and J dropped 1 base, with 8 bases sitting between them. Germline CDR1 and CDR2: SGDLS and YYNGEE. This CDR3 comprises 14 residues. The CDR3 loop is CASSDGGSGNTIYF. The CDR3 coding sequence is TGTGCCAGCAGCGATGGCGGATCTGGAAACACCATATATTTT. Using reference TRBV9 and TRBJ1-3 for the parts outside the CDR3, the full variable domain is DSGVTQTPKHLITATGQRVTLRCSPRSGDLSVYWYQQSLDQGLQFLIQYYNGEERAKGNILERFSAQQFPDLHSELNLSSLELGDSALYFCASSDGGSGNTIYFGEGSWLTVV.

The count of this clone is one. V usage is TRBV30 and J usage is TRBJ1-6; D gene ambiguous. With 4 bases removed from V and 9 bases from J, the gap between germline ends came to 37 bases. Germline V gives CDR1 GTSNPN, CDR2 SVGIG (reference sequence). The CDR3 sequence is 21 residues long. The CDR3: CAWKTRVVDGENEAPGSPLHF. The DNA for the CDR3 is TGTGCCTGGAAGACTAGGGTGGTGGATGGGGAAAATGAGGCGCCAGGTTCACCCCTCCACTTT.

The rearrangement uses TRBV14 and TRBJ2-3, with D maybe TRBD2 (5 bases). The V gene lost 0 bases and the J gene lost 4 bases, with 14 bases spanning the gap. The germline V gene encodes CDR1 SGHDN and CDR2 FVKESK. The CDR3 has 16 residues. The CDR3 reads CASSQEVGLASDTQYF. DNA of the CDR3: TGTGCCAGCAGCCAAGAAGTCGGGCTAGCCTCAGATACGCAGTATTTT.

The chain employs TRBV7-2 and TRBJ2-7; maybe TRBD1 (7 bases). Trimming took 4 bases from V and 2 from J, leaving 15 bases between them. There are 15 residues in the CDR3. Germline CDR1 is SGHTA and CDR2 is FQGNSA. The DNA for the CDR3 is TGTGCCAGCAGCTCGGCCGCGGGGACAGCCTACGAGCAGTACTTC. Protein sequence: CASSSAAGTAYEQYF.

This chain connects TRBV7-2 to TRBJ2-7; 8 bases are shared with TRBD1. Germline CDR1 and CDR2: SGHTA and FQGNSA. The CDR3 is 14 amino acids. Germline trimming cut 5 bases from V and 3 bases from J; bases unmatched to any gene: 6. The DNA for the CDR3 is TGTGCCAGCAGCCGCAGGGGGCTCGGCTACGAGCAGTACTTC. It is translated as CASSRRGLGYEQYF.

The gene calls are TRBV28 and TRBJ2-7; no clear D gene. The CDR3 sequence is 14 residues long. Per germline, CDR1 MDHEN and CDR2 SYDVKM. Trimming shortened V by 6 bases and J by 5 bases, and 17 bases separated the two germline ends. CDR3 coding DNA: TGTGCCAGCAGCTCTGCACTCACAAGCGACGAGCAGTACTTC. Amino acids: CASSSALTSDEQYF.

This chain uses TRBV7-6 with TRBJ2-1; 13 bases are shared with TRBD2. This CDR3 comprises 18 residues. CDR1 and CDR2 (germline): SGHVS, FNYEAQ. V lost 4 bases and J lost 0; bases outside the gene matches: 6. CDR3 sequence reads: CASSSGLAGPYSYNEQFF. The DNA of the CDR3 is TGTGCCAGCAGCTCGGGACTAGCGGGGCCCTACTCCTACAATGAGCAGTTCTTC.

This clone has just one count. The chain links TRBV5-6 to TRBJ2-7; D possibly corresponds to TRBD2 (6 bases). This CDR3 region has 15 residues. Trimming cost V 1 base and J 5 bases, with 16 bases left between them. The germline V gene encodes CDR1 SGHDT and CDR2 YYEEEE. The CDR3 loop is CASSLWDSNIDEQYF. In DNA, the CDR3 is TGTGCCAGCAGCTTGTGGGACTCTAATATTGACGAGCAGTACTTC.

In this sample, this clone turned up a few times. The CDR3 reads CASSQERQGNEKLFF. CDR3 nucleotides: TGTGCCAGCAGCCAAGAAAGGCAGGGGAATGAAAAACTGTTTTTT. The V call is TRBV4-2, the J call TRBJ1-4; tentatively, D is TRBD1 (6 bases). Germline loops: CDR1 LGHNA, CDR2 YNFKEQ. This CDR3 comprises 15 residues. V lost 0 bases to trimming and J lost 5 bases, with 10 bases between them.

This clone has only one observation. The CDR3 DNA reads TGTGCCAGCTCACTCCAGGAACACACCGGGGAGCTGTTTTTT. Its protein is CASSLQEHTGELFF. The chain recombines TRBV18 with TRBJ2-2; D gene ambiguous. V shed 4 bases and J shed 3 bases, with 9 bases lying between them. Per germline, CDR1 KGHSH and CDR2 LQKENI. CDR3 size: 14 residues.

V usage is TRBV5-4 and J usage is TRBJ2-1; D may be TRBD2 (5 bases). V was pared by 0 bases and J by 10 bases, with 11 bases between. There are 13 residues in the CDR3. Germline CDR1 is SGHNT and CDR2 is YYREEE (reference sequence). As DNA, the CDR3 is TGTGCCAGCAGCTTGGCCCTGGAGCGGGAGCAGTTCTTC. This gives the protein CASSLALEREQFF.